The rows below give T cell receptor beta chains drawn from one sample of a study of T cells after yellow fever vaccination. TCRdb re-called the 5' RACE reads with MiXCR, one entry per CDR3 protein. The sample contains hundreds of thousands of distinct CDR3 sequences, roughly a sixth of which appear only once. This specimen was PBMCs, taken before the yellow fever booster vaccination. All receptors come from a man aged 18 to 30 who received the YFV17D yellow fever vaccine. The CDR3 runs from the conserved cysteine through the conserved F or W. D genes are given only for firm matches. Clone size is given for some rows only: seen once, a few or many times, or a class if the clone is expanded.

.	TRBJ1-2	TRBD1	TRBV25-1	CASSERQGGWNGYTF	TGTGCCAGCAGTGAAAGACAGGGGGGCTGGAATGGCTACACCTTC
many	TRBJ1-3	.	TRBV7-2	CASTPGQNTIYF	TGTGCCAGCACCCCAGGCCAAAACACCATATATTTT
.	TRBJ2-7	TRBD1	TRBV19	CASTPGRRGQSYEQYF	TGTGCCAGTACCCCCGGGCGAAGGGGGCAATCCTACGAGCAGTACTTC
.	TRBJ2-3	TRBD1	TRBV5-1	CASSLGAGGETDTQYF	TGCGCCAGCAGCTTGGGGGCAGGGGGCGAGACAGATACGCAGTATTTT
.	TRBJ2-5	.	TRBV19	CASSTGPGETQYF	TGTGCCAGTAGTACAGGCCCAGGGGAGACCCAGTACTTC
.	TRBJ1-2	.	TRBV6-5	CASSYSTQSYGYTF	TGTGCCAGCAGTTACTCGACGCAAAGCTATGGCTACACCTTC
few	TRBJ1-1	TRBD1	TRBV20-1	CSARGTAGTEAFF	TGCAGTGCTAGGGGGACAGCAGGTACTGAAGCTTTCTTT
many	TRBJ1-1	.	TRBV13	CASSLLRGPEAFF	TGTGCCAGCAGCTTATTGAGGGGCCCTGAAGCTTTCTTT
few	TRBJ2-3	.	TRBV5-6	CASSWGGFNTDTQYF	TGTGCCAGCAGCTGGGGTGGATTCAACACAGATACGCAGTATTTT
.	TRBJ1-3	.	TRBV14	CASSPARPVLFSSTTIYF	TGTGCCAGCAGCCCCGCTCGGCCTGTTCTTTTCAGCTCAACCACCATATATTTT
few	TRBJ2-6	.	TRBV27	CASSPRSNSGANVLTF	TGTGCCAGCAGTCCGCGATCCAACTCTGGGGCCAACGTCCTGACTTTC
few	TRBJ1-4	.	TRBV5-4	CASSLVGENEKLFF	TGTGCCAGCAGCTTGGTGGGCGAGAATGAAAAACTGTTTTTT
.	TRBJ1-2	.	TRBV4-3	CASSQEIYGYYGYTF	TGCGCCAGCAGCCAAGAGATCTACGGCTACTATGGCTACACCTTC
few	TRBJ1-3	.	TRBV5-1	CASSLEPGDITIYF	TGCGCCAGCAGCTTGGAGCCGGGAGACATCACCATATATTTT
.	TRBJ2-1	.	TRBV5-1	CASSLPRDTGDREQFF	TGCGCCAGCAGCTTGCCCCGGGACACGGGCGATAGAGAGCAGTTCTTC
.	TRBJ2-3	.	TRBV18	CASSRRVETTDTQYF	TGTGCCAGCTCACGGCGGGTGGAAACAACAGATACGCAGTATTTT
few	TRBJ2-3	.	TRBV6-6	CASNQGGSDTQYF	TGTGCCAGCAATCAGGGGGGCTCAGATACGCAGTATTTT
.	TRBJ1-2	.	TRBV29-1	CSVSRPNYGYTF	TGCAGCGTTTCCAGGCCTAACTATGGCTACACCTTC
.	TRBJ2-3	.	TRBV28	CASSSPMAGATDTQYF	TGTGCCAGCAGTTCGCCCATGGCGGGGGCCACAGATACGCAGTATTTT
.	TRBJ2-3	.	TRBV9	CASSAYGSFTDTQYF	TGTGCCAGCAGCGCGTACGGTTCCTTCACAGATACGCAGTATTTT
.	TRBJ2-2	.	TRBV5-1	CASSLDRATGELFF	TGCGCCAGCAGCTTGGACAGGGCCACCGGGGAGCTGTTTTTT
.	TRBJ1-6	.	TRBV15	CATSGELNSYNSPLHF	TGTGCCACCAGCGGGGAGTTGAACTCCTATAATTCACCCCTCCACTTT
few	TRBJ1-2	TRBD1	TRBV18	CASSAWTGDDGYTF	TGTGCCAGCTCAGCGTGGACAGGGGACGACGGCTACACCTTC
few	TRBJ1-1	.	TRBV4-1	CASSQGPGRTEAFF	TGCGCCAGCAGCCAAGGTCCAGGGCGTACTGAAGCTTTCTTT
.	TRBJ1-1	.	TRBV5-5	CASSFEDRNTEAFF	TGTGCCAGCAGCTTCGAGGACAGGAACACTGAAGCTTTCTTT
many	TRBJ2-1	.	TRBV24-1	CATSGPGRRFYNEQFF	TGTGCCACCAGTGGACCGGGACGGCGCTTCTACAATGAGCAGTTCTTC
.	TRBJ2-3	.	TRBV18	CASSPTRLALVTDTQYF	TGTGCCAGCTCACCCACCCGCCTTGCGCTGGTGACAGATACGCAGTATTTT
.	TRBJ2-1	.	TRBV7-9	CASSCPLGNEQFF	TGTGCCAGCAGCTGCCCCTTAGGGAATGAGCAGTTCTTC
many	TRBJ2-1	TRBD2	TRBV20-1	CSARDGGGPYNEQFF	TGCAGTGCCCGAGACGGGGGGGGTCCCTACAATGAGCAGTTCTTC
few	TRBJ2-5	TRBD2	TRBV20-1	CSAPPATSLLGTQYF	TGCAGTGCCCCCCCGGCGACTAGCCTCCTTGGGACCCAGTACTTC
.	TRBJ1-6	.	TRBV4-3	CASSREPPQRDSPLHF	TGCGCCAGCAGCCGAGAGCCCCCTCAAAGGGATTCACCCCTCCACTTT
many	TRBJ2-3	.	TRBV7-2	CASSKLSGTPPFSTDTQYF	TGTGCCAGCAGCAAGCTAAGTGGGACACCCCCATTTAGCACAGATACGCAGTATTTT